This TCR beta chain appears in the sequencing data of a study of cytomegalovirus exposure and HLA in healthy donors. Study-level points and caveats: Investigators reported 164 TCR beta chains as tied to cytomegalovirus. In a later analysis, HLA-C alleles had the fewest associated TCRs, DRB1 alleles the most.

Though nominally healthy at sampling, donors likely had unrecorded immune exposures. PCR used 60 Vbeta primers and 13 Jbeta primers. Profiled with immunoSEQ multiplex PCR; TCRdb holds only in-frame clones, not every one. The sample includes about 90,000 clones, about 69% seen only once; the top ten take 16%. This CDR3 is built from 15 residues. In germline, CDR1 is ENHRY, CDR2 SYGVKD. The V gene lost 11 bases and the J gene lost 3 bases, with 22 bases spanning the gap. On this clone itself: The antigen is unknown.

The receptor comes from a woman between 18 and 29 years old in good health and CMV-seropositive. The sequencing input was PBMCs. The J gene is TRBJ1-1, the V gene TRBV10-3; TRBD1 might be the D (5 bases). Here the CDR3 reads CAAIIDGRGDTEAFF. The CDR3 DNA follows: TGTGCCGCCATCATCGACGGTCGGGGGGACACTGAAGCTTTCTTT.